A single sample is the source of the 24 T cell receptor beta chains below, sequenced in a study of blood T cell repertoires in COVID-19. Measured with immunoSEQ multiplex PCR; TCRdb has only the in-frame clones, and not every one. Among approximately 200,000 clones listed, around 88% were seen once. The sample was peripheral blood. The receptors derive from a woman under 40 with acute or convalescent COVID-19.

The gene calls are TRBV11-2 and TRBJ1-2, with D tentatively TRBD1 (6 bases). CDR3 length: 13 amino acids. Germline V gene lookup returns CDR1 SGHAT and CDR2 FQNNGV. V gave up 7 bases and J gave up 4 bases, with 13 bases separating them. The DNA for the CDR3 is TGTGCCAGCACCGCCGACAGGACCTATGGCTACACCTTC. Protein product: CASTADRTYGYTF. Combining the CDR3 with reference TRBV11-2 and TRBJ1-2 gives the whole variable domain EAGVAQSPRYKIIEKRQSVAFWCNPISGHATLYWYQQILGQGPKLLIQFQNNGVVDDSQLPKDRFSAERLKGVDSTLKIQPAKLEDSAVYLCASTADRTYGYTFGSGTRLTVV.

This rearrangement joins TRBV10-2 to TRBJ2-1; 8 nucleotides line up with TRBD2. The CDR3 consists of 13 residues. The trim removed 6 bases at V and 6 bases at J, leaving 4 bases unmatched. Germline V gene data show CDR1 as WSHSY and CDR2 as SAAADI. CDR3 region: CASRQAGVNEQFF. The CDR3 nucleotides are TGCGCCAGCAGACAAGCGGGAGTCAATGAGCAGTTCTTC.

This chain links TRBV5-1 with TRBJ1-2, with 7 positions matching TRBD1. This CDR3 has 16 amino acids. CDR1 SGHRS and CDR2 YFSETQ come from the germline V gene. With 3 bases clipped from V and 5 bases from J, the junction kept 13 bases outside the gene matches. The CDR3 DNA follows: TGCGCCAGCAGCTCTTCGTCCGGGACAGCCGTATATGGCTACACCTTC. The encoded protein is CASSSSSGTAVYGYTF.

The chain links TRBV11-2 to TRBJ2-1; 8 bases fit TRBD2. This CDR3 spans 16 amino acids. Germline lookup yields CDR1 SGHAT and CDR2 FQNNGV. V trimming: 0 bases; J trimming: 7 bases; junction bases outside the gene matches: 8. The CDR3 region has the DNA TGTGCCAGCAGCTTAGATCTTGCTAGCGGGTTAAATGAGCAGTTCTTC. Protein sequence: CASSLDLASGLNEQFF.

The chain combines TRBV5-1 with TRBJ1-3; unclear D gene. The CDR3 sequence is 12 residues long. Germline CDR1 and CDR2: SGHRS and YFSETQ. V was shortened by 1 base and J by 8 bases, with 7 bases between the two germline ends. CDR3 in amino acids: CASSLPSDTIYF. DNA for the CDR3: TGCGCCAGCAGCTTGCCCTCGGACACCATATATTTT.

The chain links TRBV5-1 to TRBJ2-6, with 8 nucleotides matching TRBD2. Germline V gene lookup returns CDR1 SGHRS and CDR2 YFSETQ. CDR3 length equals 18 residues. V was clipped by 0 bases and J by 2 bases; unmatched bases: 7. The CDR3 bases are TGCGCCAGCAGCTTGGGGGGGACTAGTGTAACTGGGGCCAACGTCCTGACTTTC. It is translated as CASSLGGTSVTGANVLTF.

The CDR3 DNA reads as TGTGCCACCAGCAGAGATAGGCAGGCCCTGAACACTGAAGCTTTCTTT. Translated, it gives CATSRDRQALNTEAFF. The chain employs TRBV15 and TRBJ1-1; D is undetermined. Looked up from germline, CDR1 is LNHNV and CDR2 is YYDKDF (reference sequence). This CDR3 comprises 16 residues. The germline V and J ends were trimmed by 0 bases and 0 bases, with 11 bases remaining between them.

V gene TRBV19 combines with J gene TRBJ1-5; a possible D gene is TRBD1 (6 bases). Germline CDR1 and CDR2: LNHDA and SQIVND (reference sequence). V lost 5 bases to trimming and J lost 7 bases, with 15 bases between them. The CDR3 loop spans 14 amino acids. CDR3 amino acids: CASSGSNRDQPQHF. The CDR3 region has the DNA TGTGCCAGTAGTGGGTCAAACAGGGACCAGCCCCAGCATTTT.

The V gene is TRBV7-2, the J gene TRBJ1-6; the D is unclear. The germline V and J ends were trimmed by 3 bases and 7 bases, with 13 bases remaining between them. Germline V gene lookup returns CDR1 SGHTA and CDR2 FQGNSA. The CDR3 is 15 residues long. The CDR3 DNA sequence: TGTGCCAGCAGCTTCTTAGTTAATATGAATTCACCCCTCCACTTT. The encoded protein is CASSFLVNMNSPLHF.

V usage is TRBV4-1 and J usage is TRBJ1-5; D gene uncertain. Trimming removed 1 base from V and 0 bases from J, with 19 bases in between. This CDR3 has 19 amino acids. Germline-derived CDR1 and CDR2 are MGHRA and YSYEKL. Here the CDR3 reads CASSQVTGAPLYSNQPQHF. DNA for the CDR3: TGCGCCAGCAGCCAAGTTACGGGAGCCCCTCTTTATAGCAATCAGCCCCAGCATTTT.

This chain joins TRBV20-1 and TRBJ2-3, with 9 bases fitting TRBD2. The CDR3 runs to 13 residues. In germline, CDR1 is DFQATT, CDR2 SNEGSKA (reference sequence). J gave up 14 bases and V 3 bases, and 12 bases lay outside the gene matches. CDR3 nucleotides: TGCAGTGCTAGTTCGGGACTGGGACTAGCACCGTATTTT. The encoded protein is CSASSGLGLAPYF.

The rearrangement links TRBV6-5 to TRBJ1-1; tentative D call: TRBD1 (6 bases). V lost 7 bases, J lost 8 bases, and 11 bases lay in between. CDR1 is MNHEY and CDR2 is SVGAGI in the germline V gene. This CDR3 has 11 amino acids. The CDR3 bases are TGTGCCAGCAACCAGGGGACCGAAGCTTTCTTT. Translated: CASNQGTEAFF.

This chain joins TRBV9 and TRBJ2-1, with no clear D. Germline assignment: CDR1 SGDLS and CDR2 YYNGEE. V shed 0 bases and J shed 3 bases, with 10 bases lying between them. The CDR3 runs to 15 residues. The CDR3 spells CASSVGPSYYNEQFF. The CDR3 nucleotides are TGTGCCAGCAGCGTAGGTCCCAGTTACTACAATGAGCAGTTCTTC. The full variable domain, completed using reference TRBV9 and TRBJ2-1, is DSGVTQTPKHLITATGQRVTLRCSPRSGDLSVYWYQQSLDQGLQFLIQYYNGEERAKGNILERFSAQQFPDLHSELNLSSLELGDSALYFCASSVGPSYYNEQFFGPGTRLTVL.

The J gene is TRBJ2-1, the V gene TRBV15, with unresolved D. Trimming pared 1 base from V and 0 bases from J, leaving 7 bases between. CDR3 length: 15 amino acids. Per germline, CDR1 LNHNV and CDR2 YYDKDF (reference sequence). CDR3 nucleotide sequence: TGTGCCACCAGCAGAGTTCGAGACTCCTACAATGAGCAGTTCTTC. This codes for CATSRVRDSYNEQFF. The entire variable domain, with the rest obtained from reference TRBV15 and TRBJ2-1, is as follows: DAMVIQNPRYQVTQFGKPVTLSCSQTLNHNVMYWYQQKSSQAPKLLFHYYDKDFNNEADTPDNFQSRRPNTSFCFLDIRSPGLGDTAMYLCATSRVRDSYNEQFFGPGTRLTVL.

The rearrangement uses TRBV5-1 and TRBJ1-2, with D uncertain. This CDR3 is built from 13 residues. V dropped 0 bases and J dropped 12 bases, with 15 bases sitting between them. Germline loops: CDR1 SGHRS, CDR2 YFSETQ. CDR3 in amino acids: CASSLAPGVEDTF. CDR3 sequence (DNA): TGCGCCAGCAGCTTGGCCCCCGGGGTGGAGGACACCTTC. The entire variable domain, with the rest obtained from reference TRBV5-1 and TRBJ1-2, is as follows: KAGVTQTPRYLIKTRGQQVTLSCSPISGHRSVSWYQQTPGQGLQFLFEYFSETQRNKGNFPGRFSGRQFSNSRSEMNVSTLELGDSALYLCASSLAPGVEDTFGSGTRLTVV.

V is TRBV19 and J is TRBJ2-7; the D gene is possibly TRBD1 (5 bases). V lost 5 bases and J 6 bases, leaving 17 bases between the germline ends. Germline V gene lookup returns CDR1 LNHDA and CDR2 SQIVND (reference sequence). This CDR3 is built from 14 residues. CDR3 nucleotides: TGTGCCAGTAGTCCTATAGCCTCAGGGCTCGAGCAGTACTTC. It codes for CASSPIASGLEQYF.

The genes are TRBV6-5 and TRBJ2-1; D gene uncertain. Trimming took off 5 bases at V and 0 bases at J, with 8 bases between the two ends. Germline values: CDR1 MNHEY, CDR2 SVGAGI. This CDR3 contains 14 residues. CDR3 residues: CASSRMSSYNEQFF. CDR3 in DNA: TGTGCCAGCAGTAGAATGAGCTCCTACAATGAGCAGTTCTTC.

The CDR3 sequence: CASSLVASGGYNEQFF. In nucleotides, the CDR3 is TGCGCCAGCAGCTTGGTAGCTAGCGGGGGTTACAATGAGCAGTTCTTC. This rearrangement joins TRBV5-1 to TRBJ2-1; 10 bases align to TRBD2. CDR3 length equals 16 residues. V dropped 0 bases and J dropped 4; count of bases not matched to a gene: 4. Per germline, CDR1 SGHRS and CDR2 YFSETQ.

The chain combines TRBV3-1 (or the pseudogene TRBV3-2) with TRBJ2-1; 9 bases agree with TRBD1. Germline values: CDR1 LGHDT, CDR2 YNNKEL (reference sequence). This CDR3 contains 14 residues. The V and J ends lost 8 bases and 9 bases, in that order; junction bases with no gene match: 11. The CDR3 protein is CASVGTGMISEQFF. CDR3 nucleotides: TGTGCCAGCGTCGGGACAGGGATGATCAGTGAGCAGTTCTTC.

This chain connects TRBV7-6 to TRBJ2-1; D gene unclear. Germline CDR1 is SGHVS and CDR2 is FNYEAQ. This CDR3 comprises 11 residues. Trimming took 4 bases from V and 6 from J, leaving 4 bases between them. In nucleotides, the CDR3 is TGTGCCAGCAGCTCAGGCAATGAGCAGTTCTTC. Amino acids: CASSSGNEQFF.

This clone was seen a few times. This chain connects TRBV6-5 to TRBJ1-2; D is uncertain. The CDR3 has 12 residues. Germline V gene sequence: CDR1 MNHEY, CDR2 SVGAGI. Deletions cut 8 bases from V and 3 bases from J, with 10 bases between. CDR3 sequence reads: CASLAAHYGYTF. CDR3 DNA sequence: TGTGCCAGCCTCGCGGCCCACTATGGCTACACCTTC.

This sequence joins TRBV5-1 and TRBJ2-3; D possibly corresponds to TRBD2 (5 bases). Germline lookup yields CDR1 SGHRS and CDR2 YFSETQ. With 5 bases removed from V and 1 base from J, the gap between germline ends came to 8 bases. CDR3 length: 13 amino acids. The CDR3 sequence: CASREDGTDTQYF. The CDR3 DNA sequence: TGCGCCAGCAGGGAGGACGGCACAGATACGCAGTATTTT.

The rearrangement links TRBV28 to TRBJ1-4; 7 bases are shared with TRBD1. V was pared by 6 bases and J by 2 bases, with 3 bases of the junction left unmatched. The CDR3 spans 14 residues. Germline loops: CDR1 MDHEN, CDR2 SYDVKM. The CDR3 DNA is TGTGCCAGCAGGGAGGGGGCTACTAATGAAAAACTGTTTTTT. Translated: CASREGATNEKLFF.

This clone was seen just once. The V call is TRBV21-1, the J call TRBJ2-1; the table calls TRBD2, which could not be checked here. TRBV21-1 is classified as a pseudogene. The CDR3 contains 9 residues. In DNA form, the CDR3 reads TGTGCCAGCTGTAGTGAGCAGTTCTTC. Protein sequence: CASCSEQFF.